One TCR beta chain is described in this entry. This entry is derived from a study of blood T cell repertoires in COVID-19. Study as a whole: Both acute and convalescent COVID-19 samples were obtained from the United States, Italy and Spain. PBMCs, B-cell-depleted T cells, or T cells were the source of the cDNA or gDNA that made up the material.

Germline lookup yields CDR1 SGHTA and CDR2 FQGTGA. The CDR3 is 16 residues long. V shed 5 bases and J 3 bases; nucleotides not matched to a gene: 7. In the authors' workflow: Nucleated cell number was recorded as an estimate derived from reference gene primer amplification. The data were produced by immunoSEQ multiplex PCR, yet TCRdb's version contains in-frame clones alone and is incomplete. Clone size and the V and J calls come from that table; the DNA yielded D and trimming. The profile shows fewer than 40,000 clones, around 74% of them singletons. The chain is built from TRBV7-3 and TRBJ2-6; 7 bases match TRBD2. This sequence originates from a man between 65 and 85 years old with acute or convalescent COVID-19. Material for sequencing was peripheral blood. The CDR3 DNA reads TGTGCCAGCAGCCTCACCGGGGAGGGTGGGGCCAACGTCCTGACTTTC. Protein product: CASSLTGEGGANVLTF.